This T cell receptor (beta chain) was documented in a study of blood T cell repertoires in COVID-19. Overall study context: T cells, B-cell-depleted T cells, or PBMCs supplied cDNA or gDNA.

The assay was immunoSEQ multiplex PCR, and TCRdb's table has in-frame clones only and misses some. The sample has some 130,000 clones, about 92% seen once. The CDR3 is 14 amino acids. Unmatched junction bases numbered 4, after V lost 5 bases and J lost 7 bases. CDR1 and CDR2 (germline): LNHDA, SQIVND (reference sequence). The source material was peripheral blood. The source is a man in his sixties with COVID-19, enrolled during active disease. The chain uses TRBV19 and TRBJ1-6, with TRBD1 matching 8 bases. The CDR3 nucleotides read TGTGCCAGTAGTGCGGGGACAGGCAATTCACCCCTCCACTTT. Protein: CASSAGTGNSPLHF.